This T cell receptor beta chain was captured by sequencing in a study of cytomegalovirus exposure and HLA in healthy donors. Deletions cut 4 bases from V and 0 bases from J, with 6 bases between. This CDR3 is built from 13 residues. Germline V CDR1 and CDR2: SEHNR, FQNEAQ (reference sequence). Only in-frame clones appear in the TCRdb table, and some are missing; sequencing was by immunoSEQ multiplex PCR. The profile shows about 200,000 clones, 84% of them singletons. The specimen was PBMCs. This chain joins TRBV7-9 and TRBJ1-1; D remains unclear. This TCR derives from a woman in her 30s in good health and CMV-seropositive. This CDR3 reads CASSYPVNTEAFF. The CDR3 region has the DNA TGTGCCAGCAGCTATCCAGTGAACACTGAAGCTTTCTTT.